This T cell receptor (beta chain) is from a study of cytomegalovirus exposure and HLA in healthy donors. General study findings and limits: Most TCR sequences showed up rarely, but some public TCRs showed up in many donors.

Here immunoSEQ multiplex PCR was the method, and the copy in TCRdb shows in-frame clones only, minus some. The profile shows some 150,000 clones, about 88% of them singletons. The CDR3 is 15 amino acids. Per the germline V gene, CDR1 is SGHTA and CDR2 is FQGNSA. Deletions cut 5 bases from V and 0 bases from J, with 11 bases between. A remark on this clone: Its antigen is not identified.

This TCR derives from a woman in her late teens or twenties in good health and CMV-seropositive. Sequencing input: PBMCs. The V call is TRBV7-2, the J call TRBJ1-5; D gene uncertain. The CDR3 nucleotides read TGTGCCAGCAGCACCCGGGTAAATAGCAATCAGCCCCAGCATTTT. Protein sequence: CASSTRVNSNQPQHF.